This T cell receptor beta chain was retrieved from a study of T cells in Graves' hyperthyroidism and ophthalmopathy. Regions amplified from RNA transcripts were the TCR beta CDR3 regions. HTBI primers were used for first-round RT-PCR of the TCR CDR3. TCRdb reprocessed the multiplex PCR reads via MiXCR and lists one record per CDR3 protein. Among 610,000 or so distinct CDR3 sequences listed, about 43% were seen once. This clonotype was observed at least ten times. Its antigen remains unknown. Graves' hyperthyroidism was deemed stable absent ophthalmopathy progression within 18 months. The CDR3 contains 16 residues. Between the trimmed V and J ends, which lost 6 bases and 4 bases, there was a span of 21 bases. Germline CDR1 and CDR2: SGHTA and FQGNSA. Findings of the study overall: Classification by a 13 V-J model distinguished ophthalmopathy from stable hyperthyroidism. Progression to ophthalmopathy was predicted a median of approximately 6.4 months early. Blood samples included most of the expanded thyroid clonotypes exceeding 0.001.

This TCR came from a woman aged 18-29 years with Graves' hyperthyroidism. Sequences were obtained from peripheral blood or thyroid tissue (not recorded which). This chain uses TRBV7-2 with TRBJ1-2, with D tentatively TRBD1 (5 bases). CDR3 DNA: TGTGCCAGCAGGGGGGGGACGCCGGGACCGACCTATGGCTACACCTTC. Translated: CASRGGTPGPTYGYTF.